These 7 T cell receptor beta chains were sequenced from one sample in a study of blood T cells in healthy people across ages (dated by TCRdb to about 2015). Library preparation employed 5' RACE. Instrument on record: Illumina HiSeq 2500. A second PCR of about 6 to 11 cycles was run with a J-beta primer mix and a sample-barcoded 5' primer. The public reads were reanalyzed by TCRdb: fastp trimming at Q25, MiXCR alignment, in-frame beta chains only. CDR3 protein sequences are deduplicated, and each keeps its most common genes and DNA. This sample has about 1.4 million distinct CDR3 sequences in its table, and approximately 59% of those were observed once. Of the sample, approximately 7% is held by the ten largest clones. What was sequenced was blood. These receptors originate from a man aged 18 to 30 in good health.

This chain joins TRBV7-2 and TRBJ1-2; 7 positions match TRBD1. V trimming: 5 bases; J trimming: 3 bases; junction bases outside the gene matches: 12. The CDR3 sequence is 16 residues long. Per the germline V gene, CDR1 is SGHTA and CDR2 is FQGNSA. DNA for the CDR3: TGTGCCAGCAGCGGATTCGCAGGAGGGGGCTACTATGGCTACACCTTC. It is translated as CASSGFAGGGYYGYTF.

This clonotype was observed a few times. The junction departs from the called germline gene at one end, perhaps through a read error. This rearrangement joins TRBV7-8 to TRBJ2-3; a possible D gene is TRBD2 (5 bases). CDR3 length: 15 residues. Germline V lookup: CDR1 SGHVS, CDR2 FQNEAQ. CDR3 in DNA: TGTGCCAGCAGCCCAACTAGATTAGGCACAGATACTCAGTATTTT. It codes for CASSPTRLGTDTQYF. Combining the CDR3 with reference TRBV7-8 and TRBJ2-3 gives the whole variable domain GAGVSQSPRYKVAKRGQDVALRCDPISGHVSLFWYQQALGQGPEFLTYFQNEAQLDKSGLPSDRFFAERPEGSVSTLKIQRTQQEDSAVYLCASSPTRLGTDTQYFGPGTRLTVL.

This chain links TRBV6-2 or TRBV6-3 with TRBJ2-5, with D possibly being TRBD2 (5 bases). The DNA end favors TRBJ2-7, so the J call may be wrong. CDR1 and CDR2 (germline): MNHEY, SVGEGT. This CDR3 region has 12 residues. DNA of the CDR3: TGTGCCACCGGGCAGGACTTCTACGAGCAGTACTTC. Translated: CATGQDFYEQYF.

This clonotype was picked up a small number of times. The chain has TRBV13 and TRBJ2-5; D not resolved. The CDR3 contains 12 residues. Trimming took off 7 bases at V and 9 bases at J, with 15 bases between the two ends. Germline-derived CDR1 and CDR2 are PRHDT and FYEKMQ (reference sequence). CDR3 in DNA: TGTGCCAGCAAAAGTAACAGTGAGGCCCAGTACTTC. Translation gives CASKSNSEAQYF.

V gene TRBV18 combines with J gene TRBJ1-2; no firm D call. The CDR3 runs to 13 residues. With 3 bases removed from V and 7 bases from J, the gap between germline ends came to 12 bases. Per germline, CDR1 KGHSH and CDR2 LQKENI. CDR3 protein: CASSPGSESGYTF. CDR3 in DNA: TGTGCCAGCTCACCGGGGTCCGAGAGTGGCTACACCTTC.

This clonotype was counted between two and nine times. V gene TRBV7-6 combines with J gene TRBJ2-3; 7 bases are shared with TRBD1. The CDR3 is 14 amino acids. CDR1 and CDR2 (germline): SGHVS, FNYEAQ. J lost 6 bases, V lost 1 base, and 4 bases had no gene match. CDR3 coding DNA: TGTGCCAGCAGCTTAGGAGGGGGCGAGGATACGCAGTATTTT. It encodes CASSLGGGEDTQYF.

Written as DNA, the CDR3 is TGTGCCAGCAGCTTAGGGGCAAGACAGGGAGGCGAGCAGTACTTC. This gives the protein CASSLGARQGGEQYF. The chain carries TRBV7-9 and TRBJ2-5; D is possibly TRBD1 (7 bases). The J call may not be correct, given that the DNA end is closer to TRBJ2-7. The CDR3 covers 15 residues. Germline-derived CDR1 and CDR2 are SEHNR and FQNEAQ (reference sequence).